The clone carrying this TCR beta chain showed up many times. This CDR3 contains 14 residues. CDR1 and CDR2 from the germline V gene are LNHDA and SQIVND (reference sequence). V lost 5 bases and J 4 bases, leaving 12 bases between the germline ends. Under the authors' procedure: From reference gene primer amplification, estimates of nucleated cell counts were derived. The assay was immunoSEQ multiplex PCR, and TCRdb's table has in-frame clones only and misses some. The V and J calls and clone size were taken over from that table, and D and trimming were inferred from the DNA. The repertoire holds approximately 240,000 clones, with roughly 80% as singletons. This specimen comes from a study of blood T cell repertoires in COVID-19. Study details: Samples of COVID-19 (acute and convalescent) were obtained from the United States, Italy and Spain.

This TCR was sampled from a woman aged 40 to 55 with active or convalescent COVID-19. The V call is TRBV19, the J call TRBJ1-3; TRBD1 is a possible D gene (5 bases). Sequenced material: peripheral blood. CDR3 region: CASSSRGGGNTIYF. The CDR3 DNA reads TGTGCCAGTAGTTCGCGGGGGGGAGGAAACACCATATATTTT. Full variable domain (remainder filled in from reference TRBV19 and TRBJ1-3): DGGITQSPKYLFRKEGQNVTLSCEQNLNHDAMYWYRQDPGQGLRLIYYSQIVNDFQKGDIAEGYSVSREKKESFPLTVTSAQKNPTAFYLCASSSRGGGNTIYFGEGSWLTVV.